This T cell receptor (beta chain) was retrieved from a study of blood T cell repertoires in COVID-19. The CDR3 has 15 residues. V dropped 0 bases and J dropped 5; count of bases not matched to a gene: 6. The germline gives CDR1 SGHRS, CDR2 YFSETQ. Libraries were prepared by immunoSEQ multiplex PCR; TCRdb keeps only in-frame clonotypes and omits some of them. Of some 500,000 clones listed, approximately 88% are singletons. The chain uses TRBV5-1 and TRBJ1-2, with 8 bases aligning to TRBD1. The specimen sequenced was PBMCs or T cells enriched from blood (not recorded which). This TCR was recovered from a woman between 40 and 50 years old who had recovered from COVID-19. CDR3 bases: TGCGCCAGCAGCTTGGTTGGGACAGGCGGTTATGGCTACACCTTC. This translates into CASSLVGTGGYGYTF.